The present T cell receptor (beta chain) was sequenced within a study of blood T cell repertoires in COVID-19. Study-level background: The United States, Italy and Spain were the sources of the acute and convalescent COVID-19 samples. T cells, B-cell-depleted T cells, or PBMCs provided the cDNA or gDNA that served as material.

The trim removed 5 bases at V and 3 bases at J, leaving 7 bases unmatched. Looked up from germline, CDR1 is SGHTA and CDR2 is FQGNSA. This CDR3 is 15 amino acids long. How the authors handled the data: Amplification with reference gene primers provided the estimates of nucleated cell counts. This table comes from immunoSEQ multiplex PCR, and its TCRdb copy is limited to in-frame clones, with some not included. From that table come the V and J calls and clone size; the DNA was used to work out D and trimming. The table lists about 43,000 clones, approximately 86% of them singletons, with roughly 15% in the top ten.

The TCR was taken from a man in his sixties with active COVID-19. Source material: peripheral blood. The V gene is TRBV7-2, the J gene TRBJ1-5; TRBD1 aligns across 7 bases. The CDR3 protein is CASSPTGQFNQPQHF. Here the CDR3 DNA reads TGTGCCAGCAGCCCAACGGGACAGTTCAATCAGCCCCAGCATTTT.